The sequence of this TCR beta chain was determined in a study of molecular identifiers for immune sequencing clone quantification. In the study overall: Replicate experiments took RNA from about 20,000 or 100,000 naive CD8 cells, divided it five ways and sequenced four.

Study conclusions and caveats: Even with 800,000 to 1,000,000 naive cells present, spiked Jurkat TCR RNA from one cell was reportedly detectable. Identical TCR molecules can share a barcode, and this sharing could underestimate highly expanded clone sizes.

This CDR3 is 16 amino acids long. V lost 2 bases and J lost 0, with 13 bases in between. The germline V gene encodes CDR1 LGHNA and CDR2 YSLEER. TCR libraries were built in bulk with a published protocol and specific TCR primers. TCRdb ran MiXCR on the PCR reads and lists one entry per CDR3 protein. The table lists nearly 650,000 distinct CDR3 sequences, less than 30% of them singletons. There are many counts of this clonotype. Its antigen remains unknown. The sample was naive CD8+ T cells from blood, with Jurkat cell RNA spiked in. Regarding subset: FACS-sorted CD8+CD4-CCR7+CD45RA+ naive T cells. This TCR was recovered from a human donor in good health. Some libraries in this study had Jurkat cell RNA spiked in. This sequence joins TRBV4-3 and TRBJ1-1; weak D call: TRBD1 (6 bases). CDR3 DNA: TGCGCCAGCAGCCAAACCCCAACAGGGATGAACACTGAAGCTTTCTTT. Translated: CASSQTPTGMNTEAFF.